This TCR beta chain was found in a study of T cells in Graves' hyperthyroidism and ophthalmopathy. This clonotype has just a few counts. The CDR3 consists of 16 residues. Trimming stripped 5 bases from V and 2 bases from J, with 19 bases between. Germline lookup yields CDR1 MNHEY and CDR2 SVGEGT. The investigators amplified TCR beta CDR3 regions from RNA transcripts. The HTBI primer set was used in a first-round RT-PCR of the TCR CDR3. TCRdb fed the multiplex PCR reads into MiXCR, producing one record per CDR3 protein. The table has 500,000 to 550,000 distinct CDR3 sequences, 15% to 20% seen once. Specimen: blood. The gene calls are TRBV6-2 or TRBV6-3 and TRBJ2-7, with a weak D call TRBD2 (7 bases). The receptor was derived from a man aged 40-49 years with Graves' ophthalmopathy. CDR3 bases: TGTGCCAGCAGTGCGTCGGGCGGGGGCATCACCTACGAGCAGTACTTC. This codes for CASSASGGGITYEQYF.